This entry lists 14 T cell receptor beta chains sequenced from one sample in a study of shared clonotypes between healthy human individuals. Only CD45RO-negative cells positively selected for CCR7 counted as naive CD8 cells, so terminally differentiated effector memory CD45RA+ cells were excluded. This table comes from immunoSEQ multiplex PCR, and its TCRdb copy is limited to in-frame clones, with some not included. The data show about 2.1 million clones, just over 90% seen once. Sequencing input: naive CD8+ T cells from PBMCs. All receptors derive from a man aged 18 to 29 in good health. Some clones in this sample may be carry-over from other donors' samples.

CDR3 sequence reads: CASSWGLAGVTGELFF. DNA of the CDR3: TGTGCCAGCAGCTGGGGACTAGCGGGAGTCACCGGGGAGCTGTTTTTT. The rearrangement joins TRBV5-4 to TRBJ2-2; 14 bases are shared with TRBD2. The V segment lost 3 bases and the J segment 4 bases; nucleotides outside the gene matches: 2. Germline CDR1 is SGHNT and CDR2 is YYREEE (reference sequence). There are 16 residues in the CDR3.

V usage is TRBV9 and J usage is TRBJ2-1; possible D gene TRBD2, 6 bases. The V end lost 2 bases, the J end lost 2 bases, and 11 bases lay between the germline ends. CDR1 is SGDLS, CDR2 YYNGEE, per germline. The CDR3 is 15 residues long. The CDR3 spells CASSVYGSAYNEQFF. The CDR3 bases are TGTGCCAGCAGCGTGTACGGGAGTGCCTACAATGAGCAGTTCTTC.

Comment on this clone: Additional DNA sequences in this sample encode the identical CDR3. The chain links TRBV27 to TRBJ2-7; D possibly uses TRBD1 or TRBD2 (5 bases each). Per the germline V gene, CDR1 is MNHEY and CDR2 is SMNVEV (reference sequence). The CDR3 runs to 14 residues. The V and J ends lost 5 bases and 0 bases respectively, with 11 bases between them. CDR3 region: CASSLERGSYEQYF. The CDR3 DNA is TGTGCCAGCAGTCTCGAGAGGGGCTCCTACGAGCAGTACTTC.

V usage is TRBV5-1 and J usage is TRBJ2-7; 13 bases align to TRBD2. CDR3 size: 15 residues. Trimming cost V 5 bases and J 6 bases; bases outside gene matches: 8. Germline CDR1 and CDR2: SGHRS and YFSETQ. The DNA of the CDR3 is TGCGCCAGCAGTTTAGGACTAGCGGGGGTTCCCGAGCAGTACTTC. Translated, it gives CASSLGLAGVPEQYF.

The CDR3 DNA sequence: TGTGCCAGTAGTGGGCGACCGGGACGGGCTAGCAATCAGCCCCAGCATTTT. Its translation is CASSGRPGRASNQPQHF. The V call is TRBV19, the J call TRBJ1-5; the D gene is possibly TRBD1 (5 bases). The germline V and J ends were trimmed by 5 bases and 0 bases, with 17 bases remaining between them. CDR3 size: 17 residues. CDR1 LNHDA and CDR2 SQIVND come from the germline V gene (reference sequence).

This chain links TRBV9 with TRBJ2-7; D is unresolved. V lost 2 bases, J lost 6 bases, and 12 bases lay in between. The CDR3 extends over 13 amino acids. In germline, CDR1 is SGDLS, CDR2 YYNGEE. The CDR3 region is CASSVFEASEQYF. CDR3 nucleotide sequence: TGTGCCAGCAGCGTCTTCGAGGCGTCCGAGCAGTACTTC.

A remark on this clone: The sample contains more than one DNA sequence encoding this CDR3. V usage is TRBV19 and J usage is TRBJ2-7, with 7 bases matching TRBD1. Germline CDR1 LNHDA, CDR2 SQIVND (reference sequence). The CDR3 spans 14 residues. The V and J ends lost 3 bases and 3 bases, in that order; junction bases with no gene match: 5. DNA of the CDR3: TGTGCCAGTAGTATCCAGGGGGAAAGCTACGAGCAGTACTTC. As protein: CASSIQGESYEQYF.

The table lists this clone with a count of one. V usage is TRBV7-6 and J usage is TRBJ2-2; no reliable D call. This CDR3 comprises 14 residues. Germline CDR1 reads SGHVS; CDR2 reads FNYEAQ. Trimming took 1 base from V and 1 from J, leaving 4 bases between them. The CDR3 DNA reads as TGTGCCAGCAGCTTAGTTGGGAACACCGGGGAGCTGTTTTTT. It translates to CASSLVGNTGELFF.

This sequence joins TRBV7-8 and TRBJ1-1; 10 nucleotides align to TRBD1. The CDR3 runs 16 residues. Trimming cost V 4 bases and J 1 base; bases outside gene matches: 6. Per germline, CDR1 SGHVS and CDR2 FQNEAQ. CDR3: CASSSSRQGANTEAFF. The CDR3 region has the DNA TGTGCCAGCAGCTCTTCTAGACAGGGGGCGAACACTGAAGCTTTCTTT.

This clone was seen once. The gene calls are TRBV27 and TRBJ2-7; 7 bases match TRBD2. There are 15 residues in the CDR3. Trimming at V came to 5 bases and at J to 6 bases, leaving 13 bases not matched to a gene. Germline lookup yields CDR1 MNHEY and CDR2 SMNVEV (reference sequence). CDR3 in DNA: TGTGCCAGCAGTCCTCGTTTCAGGAGCGGGGCCGAGCAGTACTTC. The encoded protein is CASSPRFRSGAEQYF.

A single count supports this clone. The DNA of the CDR3 is TGCGCCAGCAGCCCCCTTGGACTAGCGGACTACAATGAGCAGTTCTTC. It codes for CASSPLGLADYNEQFF. The V and J genes are TRBV5-1 and TRBJ2-1, with 10 bases aligning to TRBD2. Germline values: CDR1 SGHRS, CDR2 YFSETQ. This CDR3 is 16 amino acids long. Germline trimming cut 4 bases from V and 3 bases from J; bases unmatched to any gene: 7.

V is TRBV7-3 and J is TRBJ2-1, with 11 bases identical to TRBD2. Germline assignment: CDR1 SGHTA and CDR2 FQGTGA. V lost 1 base to trimming and J lost 8 bases; unmatched junction nucleotides: 4. CDR3 length: 15 amino acids. The CDR3: CASSLIAGGFDEQFF. The CDR3 DNA reads as TGTGCCAGCAGCTTAATAGCGGGAGGGTTCGATGAGCAGTTCTTC.

The CDR3 DNA is TGTGCCAGCAGCCAGGGGACGGAGGCTGAAGCTTTCTTT. This codes for CASSQGTEAEAFF. The J gene is TRBJ1-1, the V gene TRBV6-5; D perhaps matches TRBD1 (6 bases). Germline lookup yields CDR1 MNHEY and CDR2 SVGAGI. Trimming removed 6 bases from V and 6 bases from J, with 14 bases in between. CDR3 length equals 13 residues.

V usage is TRBV7-8 and J usage is TRBJ2-5, with D tentatively TRBD1 (5 bases). The CDR3 is made up of 14 amino acids. The germline V gene has CDR1 SGHVS and CDR2 FQNEAQ. Trimming removed 2 bases at V and 3 bases at J, with 10 bases between. The chain's CDR3 is CASSLRFREETQYF. The CDR3 nucleotides read TGTGCCAGCAGCTTAAGGTTCAGGGAAGAGACCCAGTACTTC. The entire variable domain, with the rest obtained from reference TRBV7-8 and TRBJ2-5, is as follows: GAGVSQSPRYKVAKRGQDVALRCDPISGHVSLFWYQQALGQGPEFLTYFQNEAQLDKSGLPSDRFFAERPEGSVSTLKIQRTQQEDSAVYLCASSLRFREETQYFGPGTRLLVL.